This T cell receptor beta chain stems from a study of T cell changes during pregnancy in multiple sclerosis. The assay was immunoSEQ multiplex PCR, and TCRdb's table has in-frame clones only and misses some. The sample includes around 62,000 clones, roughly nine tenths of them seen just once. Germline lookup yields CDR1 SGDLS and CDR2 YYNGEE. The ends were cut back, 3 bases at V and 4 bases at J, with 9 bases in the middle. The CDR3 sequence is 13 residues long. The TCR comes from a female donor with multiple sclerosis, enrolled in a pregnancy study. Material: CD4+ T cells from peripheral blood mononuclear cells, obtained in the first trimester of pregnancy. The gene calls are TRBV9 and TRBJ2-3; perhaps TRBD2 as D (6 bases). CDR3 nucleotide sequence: TGTGCCAGCAGCGCAGGGACTGCAGATACGCAGTATTTT. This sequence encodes CASSAGTADTQYF.